These 7 T cell receptor beta chains were all obtained from the same sample, sequenced in a study of CD8 T cells in ankylosing spondylitis. Study results and limitations: One TCR beta motif, made up of about 8 highly homologous variants, appeared characteristic of ankylosing spondylitis blood.

Their specific antigens are unknown. One entry per CDR3 protein results from TCRdb running MiXCR on the 5' RACE reads. The sample shows approximately 550,000 distinct CDR3 sequences, roughly 13% of them seen only once. Source material: blood, either unsorted or a sorted T cell fraction (not recorded which). Receptor source: a male donor with ankylosing spondylitis.

This clonotype has a handful of counts. In nucleotides, the CDR3 is TGTGCCAGCAGCCAGACCACGGATTCAAATTCACCCCTCCACTTT. Its protein is CASSQTTDSNSPLHF. This sequence joins TRBV3-1 and TRBJ1-6; D is ambiguous. Trimming shortened V by 3 bases and J by 7 bases, and 13 bases separated the two germline ends. This CDR3 contains 15 residues. Germline V gene lookup returns CDR1 LGHDT and CDR2 YNNKEL (reference sequence).

This clonotype was counted between two and nine times. The chain employs TRBV7-2 and TRBJ2-3, with D unclear. The ends were cut back, 5 bases at V and 6 bases at J, with 9 bases in the middle. The V gene's germline CDR1 is SGHTA and CDR2 FQGNSA. This CDR3 is built from 12 residues. CDR3 residues: CASSVLVDTQYF. The CDR3 DNA is TGTGCCAGCAGCGTATTAGTGGATACGCAGTATTTT.

The chain couples TRBV5-1 to TRBJ2-5, with D tentatively TRBD1 (6 bases). Trimming cost V 3 bases and J 2 bases, with 11 bases left between them. There are 14 residues in the CDR3. Germline V gene data show CDR1 as SGHRS and CDR2 as YFSETQ. The CDR3 spells CASSYQGQQETQYF. CDR3 DNA sequence: TGCGCCAGCAGCTACCAGGGACAACAAGAGACCCAGTACTTC.

The chain couples TRBV6-1 to TRBJ2-7; D perhaps matches TRBD1 (5 bases). Trimming took off 8 bases at V and 3 bases at J, with 17 bases between the two ends. The CDR3 sequence is 14 residues long. The germline gives CDR1 MNHNS, CDR2 SASEGT. The CDR3 here is CASGEGAGIYEQYF. CDR3 nucleotide sequence: TGTGCCAGCGGGGAAGGGGCAGGGATCTACGAGCAGTACTTC.

The chain carries TRBV27 and TRBJ1-5, with a possible D match to TRBD1 (6 bases). Trimming cost V 9 bases and J 1 base, with 13 bases left between them. The CDR3 totals 14 residues. Per germline, CDR1 MNHEY and CDR2 SMNVEV (reference sequence). CDR3 sequence: CARGGQASNQPQHF. The CDR3 DNA sequence: TGTGCCAGGGGGGGGCAAGCAAGCAATCAGCCCCAGCATTTT.

This clonotype was seen at least ten times. V usage is TRBV12-3 or TRBV12-4 and J usage is TRBJ2-7; 8 bases match TRBD1. J gave up 3 bases and V 6 bases, and 4 bases lay outside the gene matches. The CDR3 length is 13 residues. In DNA form, the CDR3 reads TGTGCCAGCAGCAGAACAGGGGGCTACGAGCAGTACTTC. It codes for CASSRTGGYEQYF.

V gene TRBV10-1 combines with J gene TRBJ1-2; D is perhaps TRBD1 (6 bases). The CDR3 spans 13 residues. Germline lookup yields CDR1 WNHNN and CDR2 SYGVQD (reference sequence). Trimming removed 0 bases from V and 12 bases from J, with 14 bases in between. This chain's CDR3 is CASSESPTGRHTF. The CDR3 DNA is TGCGCCAGCAGTGAGTCGCCGACAGGTCGGCACACCTTC.